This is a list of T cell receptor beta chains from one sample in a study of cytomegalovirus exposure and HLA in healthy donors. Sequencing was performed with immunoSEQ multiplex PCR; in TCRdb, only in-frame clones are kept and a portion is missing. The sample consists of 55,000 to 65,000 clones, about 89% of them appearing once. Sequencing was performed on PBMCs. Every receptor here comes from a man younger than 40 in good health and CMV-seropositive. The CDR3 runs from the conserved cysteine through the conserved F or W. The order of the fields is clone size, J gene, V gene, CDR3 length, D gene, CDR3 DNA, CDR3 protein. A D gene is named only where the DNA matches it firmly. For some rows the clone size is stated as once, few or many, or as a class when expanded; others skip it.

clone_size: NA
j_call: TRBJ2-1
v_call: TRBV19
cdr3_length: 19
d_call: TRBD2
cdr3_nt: TGTGCCAGTAGTATAGATCTCCCCACTAGCGGGAGGGCACGGAATGAGCAGTTCTTC
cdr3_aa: CASSIDLPTSGRARNEQFF

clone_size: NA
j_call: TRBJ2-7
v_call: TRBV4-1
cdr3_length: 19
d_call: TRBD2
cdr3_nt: TGCGCCAGCAGCCAAGCAAGCGCGGTTTCCGGGACTAGTACTTACGAGCAGTACTTC
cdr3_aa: CASSQASAVSGTSTYEQYF

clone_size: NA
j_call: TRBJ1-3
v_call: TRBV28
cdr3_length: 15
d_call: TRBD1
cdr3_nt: TGTGCCAGCAGTTTCCGGGACAGGCGTGGAAACACCATATATTTT
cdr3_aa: CASSFRDRRGNTIYF

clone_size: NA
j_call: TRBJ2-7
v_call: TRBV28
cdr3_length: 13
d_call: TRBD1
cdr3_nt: TGTGCCAGCAGCCGGGACAGGGGTTACGAGCAGTACTTC
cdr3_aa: CASSRDRGYEQYF

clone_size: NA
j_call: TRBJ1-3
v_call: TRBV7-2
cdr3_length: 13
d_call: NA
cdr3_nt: TGTGCCAGCAGCGGACACTCTGGAAACACCATATATTTT
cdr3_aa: CASSGHSGNTIYF

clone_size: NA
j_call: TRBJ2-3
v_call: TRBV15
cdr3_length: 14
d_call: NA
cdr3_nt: TGTGCCACCAGCAGAGAGGCTCCGCCAGATACGCAGTATTTT
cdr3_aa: CATSREAPPDTQYF

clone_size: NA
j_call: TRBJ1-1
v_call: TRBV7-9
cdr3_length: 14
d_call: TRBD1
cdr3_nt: TGTGCCAGCAGGCCCCACAGGGGGCTTAGTGAAGCTTTCTTT
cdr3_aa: CASRPHRGLSEAFF

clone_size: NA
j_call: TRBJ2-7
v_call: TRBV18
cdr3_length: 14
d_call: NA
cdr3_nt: TGTGCCAGCTCACCACCGAGTGTCTCCTACGAGCAGTACTTC
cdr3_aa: CASSPPSVSYEQYF

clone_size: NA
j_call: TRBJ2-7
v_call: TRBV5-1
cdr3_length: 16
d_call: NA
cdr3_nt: TGCGCCAGCAGCCTTTTGACAGACAGAAACTCCTACGAGCAGTACTTC
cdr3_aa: CASSLLTDRNSYEQYF

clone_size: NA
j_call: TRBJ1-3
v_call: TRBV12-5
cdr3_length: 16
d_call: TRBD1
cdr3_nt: TGTGCTAGTGGACCCCCCCAGGACAGGGCTGGAAACACCATATATTTT
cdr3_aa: CASGPPQDRAGNTIYF

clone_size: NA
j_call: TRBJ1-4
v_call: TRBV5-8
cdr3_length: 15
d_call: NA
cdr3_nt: TGTGCCAGCAGCTTGGCCCGGGGGGTAAATGAAAAACTGTTTTTT
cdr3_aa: CASSLARGVNEKLFF

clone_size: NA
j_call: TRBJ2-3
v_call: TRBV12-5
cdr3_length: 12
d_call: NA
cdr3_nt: TGTGCTAGTACCCAGGGCACAGATACGCAGTATTTT
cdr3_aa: CASTQGTDTQYF

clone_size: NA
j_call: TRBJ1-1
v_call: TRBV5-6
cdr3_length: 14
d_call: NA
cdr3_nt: TGTGCCAGCAGCTTGGGGGCAGGGAACACTGAAGCTTTCTTT
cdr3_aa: CASSLGAGNTEAFF

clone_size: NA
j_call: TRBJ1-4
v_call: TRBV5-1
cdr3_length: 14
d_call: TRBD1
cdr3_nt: TGCGCCAGCAGCCTGACAGGGGGCGACGAAAAACTGTTTTTT
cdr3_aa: CASSLTGGDEKLFF

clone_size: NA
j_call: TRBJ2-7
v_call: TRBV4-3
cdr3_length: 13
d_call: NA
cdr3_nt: TGCGCCAGCAGCCGGACAGCGTCCTACGAGCAGTACTTC
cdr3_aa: CASSRTASYEQYF

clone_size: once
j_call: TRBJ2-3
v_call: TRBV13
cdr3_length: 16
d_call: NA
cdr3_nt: TGTGCCAGCAGCTTTAAGGGACTGGCTAGCACAGATACGCAGTATTTT
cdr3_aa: CASSFKGLASTDTQYF

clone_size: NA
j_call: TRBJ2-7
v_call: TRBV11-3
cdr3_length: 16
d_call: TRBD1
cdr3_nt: TGTGCCAGCAGCTTAGAGGGAAGGGACAGGGGTAACGAGCAGTACTTC
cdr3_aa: CASSLEGRDRGNEQYF

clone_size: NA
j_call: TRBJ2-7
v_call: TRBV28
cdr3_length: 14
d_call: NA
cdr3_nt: TGTGCCAGCAGTTCCACGGGACTTGCCTACGAGCAGTACTTC
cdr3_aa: CASSSTGLAYEQYF

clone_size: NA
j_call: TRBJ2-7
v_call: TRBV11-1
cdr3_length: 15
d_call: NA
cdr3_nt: TGTGCCAGCAGCCAAAATGCGGACTTCTCCTACGAGCAGTACTTC
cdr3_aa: CASSQNADFSYEQYF

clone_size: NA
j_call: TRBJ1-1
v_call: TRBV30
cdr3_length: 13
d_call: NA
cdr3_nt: TGTGCCTGGAGCAGGGAGGCGAACACTGAAGCTTTCTTT
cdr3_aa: CAWSREANTEAFF

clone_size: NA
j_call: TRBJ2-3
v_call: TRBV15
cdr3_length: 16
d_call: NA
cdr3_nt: TGTGCCACCAGCAAATTTGGCGGGCCATCCACAGATACGCAGTATTTT
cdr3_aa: CATSKFGGPSTDTQYF

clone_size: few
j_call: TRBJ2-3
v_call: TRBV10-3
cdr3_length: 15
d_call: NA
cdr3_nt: TGTGCCATCAGTACCCGATCTACTAGCACAGATACGCAGTATTTT
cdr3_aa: CAISTRSTSTDTQYF

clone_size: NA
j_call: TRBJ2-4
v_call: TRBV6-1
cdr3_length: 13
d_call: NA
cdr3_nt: TGTGCCAGCAGTGAATTATCACTCAACATTCAGTACTTC
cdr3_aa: CASSELSLNIQYF

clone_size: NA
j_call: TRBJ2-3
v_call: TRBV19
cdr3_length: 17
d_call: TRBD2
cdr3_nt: TGTGCCAGTAGTACCCTGACTAGCGGGAGTATCACAGATACGCAGTATTTT
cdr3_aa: CASSTLTSGSITDTQYF

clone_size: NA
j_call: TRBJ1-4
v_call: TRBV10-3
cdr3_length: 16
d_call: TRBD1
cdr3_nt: TGTGCCATCAGAGAGGGACAGGATTCAACTAATGAAAAACTGTTTTTT
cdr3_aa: CAIREGQDSTNEKLFF

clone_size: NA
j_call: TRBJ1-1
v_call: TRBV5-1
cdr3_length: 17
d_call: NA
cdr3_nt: TGCGCCAGCAGCTTCTGGCGAGGAGGGTCCTTGAACACTGAAGCTTTCTTT
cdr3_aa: CASSFWRGGSLNTEAFF

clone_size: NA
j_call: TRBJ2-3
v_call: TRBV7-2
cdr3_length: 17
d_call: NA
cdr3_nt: TGTGCCAGCAGCTTAGAGCGATGGCGGGGCGGCACAGATACGCAGTATTTT
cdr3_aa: CASSLERWRGGTDTQYF

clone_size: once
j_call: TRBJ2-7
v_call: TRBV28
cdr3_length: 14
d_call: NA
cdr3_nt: TGTGCCAGCAGTTTAGCGGGAAGGCTCCACGAGCAGTACTTC
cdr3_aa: CASSLAGRLHEQYF

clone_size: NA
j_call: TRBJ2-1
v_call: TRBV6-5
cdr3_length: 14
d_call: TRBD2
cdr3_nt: TGTGCCAGCAGTCTACTAGCGGGGGCCAATGAGCAGTTCTTC
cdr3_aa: CASSLLAGANEQFF

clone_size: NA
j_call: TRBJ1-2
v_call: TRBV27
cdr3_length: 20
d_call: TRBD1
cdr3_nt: TGTGCCAGCAGTTTATCTGCTTATCACAGTCCCGGGACAGGGACCTATGGCTACACCTTC
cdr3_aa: CASSLSAYHSPGTGTYGYTF

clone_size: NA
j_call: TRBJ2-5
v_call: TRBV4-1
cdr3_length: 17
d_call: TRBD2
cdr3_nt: TGCGCCAGCAGCCAAAAATTGGATGCTAGCGGACCAGAGACCCAGTACTTC
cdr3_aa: CASSQKLDASGPETQYF

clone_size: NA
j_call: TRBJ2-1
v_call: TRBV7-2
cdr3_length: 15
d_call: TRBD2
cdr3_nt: TGTGCCAGCCGCTCACCGGGACTAGCGAGAAATGAGCAGTTCTTC
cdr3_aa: CASRSPGLARNEQFF

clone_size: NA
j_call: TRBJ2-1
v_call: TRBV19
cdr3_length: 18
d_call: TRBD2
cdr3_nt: TGTGCCAGTAGTATCCGGACTAGCGGGAGAAGCTCCTACAATGAGCAGTTCTTC
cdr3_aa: CASSIRTSGRSSYNEQFF

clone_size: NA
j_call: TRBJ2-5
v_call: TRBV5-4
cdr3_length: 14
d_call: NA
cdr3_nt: TGTGCCAGCAGCTTGCAGGGAGCGGGAGAGACCCAGTACTTC
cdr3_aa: CASSLQGAGETQYF

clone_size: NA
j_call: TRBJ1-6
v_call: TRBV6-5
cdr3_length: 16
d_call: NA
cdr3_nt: TGTGCCAGCAGTTTCAGTGAGGCCAGGGGAAATTCACCCCTCCACTTT
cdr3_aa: CASSFSEARGNSPLHF

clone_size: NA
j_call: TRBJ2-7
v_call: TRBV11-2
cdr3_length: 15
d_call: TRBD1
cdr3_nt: TGTGCCAGCAGCTCCGGGACAGACCTTTCCTACGAGCAGTACTTC
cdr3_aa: CASSSGTDLSYEQYF

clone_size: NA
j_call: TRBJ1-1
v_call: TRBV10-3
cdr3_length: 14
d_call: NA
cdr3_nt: TGTGCCACCACCGGGAGGGGAACCCACACTGAAGCTTTCTTT
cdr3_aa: CATTGRGTHTEAFF

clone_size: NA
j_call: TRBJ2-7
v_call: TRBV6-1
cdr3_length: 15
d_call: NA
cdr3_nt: TGTGCCAGCAGCTATACGGGACTTAGACCCTCCGAGCAGTACTTC
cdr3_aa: CASSYTGLRPSEQYF

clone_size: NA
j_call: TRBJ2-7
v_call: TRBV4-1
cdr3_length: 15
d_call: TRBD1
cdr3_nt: TGCGCCAGCAGCCTCAAGGGACAGGGCTCCCTCGAGCAGTACTTC
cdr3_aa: CASSLKGQGSLEQYF

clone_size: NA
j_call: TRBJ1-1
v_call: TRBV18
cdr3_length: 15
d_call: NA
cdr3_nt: TGTGCCAGCTCACCACGGTTAGATCTGAACACTGAAGCTTTCTTT
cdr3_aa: CASSPRLDLNTEAFF

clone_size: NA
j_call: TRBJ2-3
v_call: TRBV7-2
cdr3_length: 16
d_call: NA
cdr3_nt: TGTGCCAGCAGCGATTGGGGGGACTCAGGCACAGATACGCAGTATTTT
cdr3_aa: CASSDWGDSGTDTQYF

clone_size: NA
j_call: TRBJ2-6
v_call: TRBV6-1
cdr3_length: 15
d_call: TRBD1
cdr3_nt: TGTGCCAGCCGGACAGGGGGCTCTGGGGCCAACGTCCTGACTTTC
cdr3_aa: CASRTGGSGANVLTF

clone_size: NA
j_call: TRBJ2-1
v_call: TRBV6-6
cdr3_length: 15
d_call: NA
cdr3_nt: TGTGCCAGCATCCGGGACAGGGCCGGGGGGGATGAGCAGTTCTTC
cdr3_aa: CASIRDRAGGDEQFF

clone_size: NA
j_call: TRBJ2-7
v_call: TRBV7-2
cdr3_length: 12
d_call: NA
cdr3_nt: TGTGCCAGCAGCTCGTGGGGGGTCGAGCAGTACTTC
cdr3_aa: CASSSWGVEQYF

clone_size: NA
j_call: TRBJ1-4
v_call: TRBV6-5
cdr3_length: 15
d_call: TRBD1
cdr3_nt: TGTGCCAGCAGTTACTCGGACAGGGAAGGAGAAAAACTGTTTTTT
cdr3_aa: CASSYSDREGEKLFF

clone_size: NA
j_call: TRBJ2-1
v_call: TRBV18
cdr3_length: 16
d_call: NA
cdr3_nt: TGTGCCAGCTCATTACAGGGCCACGTCTCCTACAATGAGCAGTTCTTC
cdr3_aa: CASSLQGHVSYNEQFF

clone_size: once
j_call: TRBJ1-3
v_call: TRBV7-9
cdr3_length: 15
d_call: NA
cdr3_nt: TGTGCCAGCAGCTTGACCGCTAGCTCTGGAAACACCATATATTTT
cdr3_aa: CASSLTASSGNTIYF

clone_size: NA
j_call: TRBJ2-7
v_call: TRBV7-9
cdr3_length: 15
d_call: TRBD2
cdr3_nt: TGTGCCAGCAGCTTAGTAGGGACTAGCGGCTACGAGCAGTACTTC
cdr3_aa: CASSLVGTSGYEQYF

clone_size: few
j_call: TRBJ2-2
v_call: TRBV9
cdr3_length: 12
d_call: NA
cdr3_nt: TGTGCCAGCAGCCAGAACACCGGGGAGCTGTTTTTT
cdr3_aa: CASSQNTGELFF

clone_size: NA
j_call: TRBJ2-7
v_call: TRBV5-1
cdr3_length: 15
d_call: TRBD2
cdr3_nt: TGCGCCAGCAGCCAACGAAGCGGGAGCTCCTACGAGCAGTACTTC
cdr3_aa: CASSQRSGSSYEQYF

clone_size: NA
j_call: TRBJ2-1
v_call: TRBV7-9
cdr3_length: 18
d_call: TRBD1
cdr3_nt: TGTGCCAGCAGCGGGCACGGGCCGGGACAGGGGGCTCAGAATGAGCAGTTCTTC
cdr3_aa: CASSGHGPGQGAQNEQFF

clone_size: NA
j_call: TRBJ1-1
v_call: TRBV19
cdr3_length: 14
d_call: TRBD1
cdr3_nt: TGTGCCAGTAGTTCCTGGGACAGAAACACTGAAGCTTTCTTT
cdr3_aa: CASSSWDRNTEAFF

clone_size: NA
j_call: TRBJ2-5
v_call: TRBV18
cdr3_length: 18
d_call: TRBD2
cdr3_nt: TGTGCCAGCTCACCACCGTCGGGACTAGCGGAGATACAAGAGACCCAGTACTTC
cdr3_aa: CASSPPSGLAEIQETQYF

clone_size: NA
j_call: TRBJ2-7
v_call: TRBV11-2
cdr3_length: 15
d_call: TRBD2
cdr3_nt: TGTGCCAGCAGCTTCACTAGCGGGAGCTACTACGAGCAGTACTTC
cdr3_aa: CASSFTSGSYYEQYF

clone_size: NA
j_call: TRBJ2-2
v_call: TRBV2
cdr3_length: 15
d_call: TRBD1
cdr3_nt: TGTGCCAGCAGTCAACAGGGGGCAGGCACCGGGGAGCTGTTTTTT
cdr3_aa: CASSQQGAGTGELFF

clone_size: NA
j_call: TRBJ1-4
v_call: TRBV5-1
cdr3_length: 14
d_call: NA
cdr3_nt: TGCGCCAGCAGCTTGGGAGGTATTAATGAAAAACTGTTTTTT
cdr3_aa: CASSLGGINEKLFF

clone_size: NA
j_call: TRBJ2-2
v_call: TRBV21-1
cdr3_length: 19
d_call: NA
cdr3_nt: TGTGCCAGCAGCAAAGCGCCTAGCGGGAGCCAGGAAGACACCGGGGAGCTGTTTTTT
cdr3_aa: CASSKAPSGSQEDTGELFF

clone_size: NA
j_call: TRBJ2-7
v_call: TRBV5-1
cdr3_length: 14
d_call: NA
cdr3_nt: TGCGCCAGCAGCTTGGTGGTAACCGGGGGCGAGCAGTACTTC
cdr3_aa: CASSLVVTGGEQYF

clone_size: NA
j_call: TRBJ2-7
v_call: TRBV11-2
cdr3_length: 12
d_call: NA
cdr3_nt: TGTGCCAGCAGCTCCTATTACTACGAGCAGTACTTC
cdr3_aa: CASSSYYYEQYF